This T cell receptor (beta chain) was identified in a study of T cell repertoires in cytomegalovirus infection. Study-wide background: The authors used CMV epitopes that were HLA-C-restricted (recently identified) and HLA-B-restricted (well studied). It can be stated that public TCR beta signatures indicated CMV infection as well as a matching HLA type.

TCRdb reprocessed the reads with MiXCR, giving one entry per CDR3 protein. Here the sample spans hundreds of thousands of distinct CDR3 sequences, 33% being singletons. Germline V gives CDR1 MGHRA, CDR2 YSYEKL. V shed 1 base and J shed 6 bases, with 12 bases lying between them. The CDR3 runs to 14 residues. This clonotype appeared a few times. Its target is unknown. The sample here was cultured PBMCs, taken from culture after CMV antigen stimulation. The chain is built from TRBV4-1 and TRBJ2-5; D possibly corresponds to TRBD1 (6 bases). The sequence was collected from a human donor in good health (CMV status not recorded). Some clones in this sample may be carry-over from other donors' samples. CDR3 residues: CASSQVGQLQTQYF. CDR3 DNA: TGCGCCAGCAGCCAAGTCGGACAGCTTCAGACCCAGTACTTC.